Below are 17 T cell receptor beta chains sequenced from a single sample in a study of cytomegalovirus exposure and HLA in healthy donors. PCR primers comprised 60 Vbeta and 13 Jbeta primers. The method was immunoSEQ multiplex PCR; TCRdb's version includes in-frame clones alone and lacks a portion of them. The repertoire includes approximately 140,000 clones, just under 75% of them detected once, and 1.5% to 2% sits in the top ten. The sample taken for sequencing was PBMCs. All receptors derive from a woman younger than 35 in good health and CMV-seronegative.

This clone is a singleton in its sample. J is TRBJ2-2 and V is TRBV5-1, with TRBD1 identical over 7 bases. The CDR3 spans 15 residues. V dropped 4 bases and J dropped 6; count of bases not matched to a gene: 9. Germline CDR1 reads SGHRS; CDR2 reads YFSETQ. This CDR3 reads CASSPQGDNAGELFF. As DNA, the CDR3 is TGCGCCAGCAGCCCCCAGGGGGATAACGCCGGGGAGCTGTTTTTT.

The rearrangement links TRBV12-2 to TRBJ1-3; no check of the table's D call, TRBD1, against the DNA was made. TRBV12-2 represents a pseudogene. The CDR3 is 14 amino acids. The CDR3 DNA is TGTGCAAGTCGCACACAGGGTGACGGAAACACCATATATTTT. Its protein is CASRTQGDGNTIYF.

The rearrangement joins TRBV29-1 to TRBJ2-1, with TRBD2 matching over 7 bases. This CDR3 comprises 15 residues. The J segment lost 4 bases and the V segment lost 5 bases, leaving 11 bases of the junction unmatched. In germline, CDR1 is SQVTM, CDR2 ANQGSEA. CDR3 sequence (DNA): TGCAGCGTTTTTGGGGCTGAGCGGGGATACAATGAGCAGTTCTTC. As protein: CSVFGAERGYNEQFF.

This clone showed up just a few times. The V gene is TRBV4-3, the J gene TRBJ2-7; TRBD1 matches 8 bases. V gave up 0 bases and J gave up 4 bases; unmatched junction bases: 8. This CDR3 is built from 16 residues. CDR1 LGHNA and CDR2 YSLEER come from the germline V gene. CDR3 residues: CASSQDFDRGMYEQYF. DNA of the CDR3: TGCGCCAGCAGCCAAGATTTCGACAGGGGAATGTACGAGCAGTACTTC.

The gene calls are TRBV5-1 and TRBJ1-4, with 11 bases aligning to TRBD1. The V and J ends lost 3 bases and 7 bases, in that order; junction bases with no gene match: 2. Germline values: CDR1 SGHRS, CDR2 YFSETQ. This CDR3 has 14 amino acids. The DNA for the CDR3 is TGCGCCAGCAGCTGGGGGACAGGGGGTGAAAAACTGTTTTTT. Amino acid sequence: CASSWGTGGEKLFF.

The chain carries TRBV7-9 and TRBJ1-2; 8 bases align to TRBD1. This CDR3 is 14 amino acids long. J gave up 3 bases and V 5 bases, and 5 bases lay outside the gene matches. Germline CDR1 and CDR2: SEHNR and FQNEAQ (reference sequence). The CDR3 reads CASSAPGQDYGYTF. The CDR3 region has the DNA TGTGCCAGCAGCGCTCCGGGACAGGACTATGGCTACACCTTC.

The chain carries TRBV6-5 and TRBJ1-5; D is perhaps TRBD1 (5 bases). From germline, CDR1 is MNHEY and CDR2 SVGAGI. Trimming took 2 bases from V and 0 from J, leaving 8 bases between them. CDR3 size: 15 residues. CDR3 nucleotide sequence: TGTGCCAGCAGTTACGGCAGGGATAGCAATCAGCCCCAGCATTTT. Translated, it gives CASSYGRDSNQPQHF.

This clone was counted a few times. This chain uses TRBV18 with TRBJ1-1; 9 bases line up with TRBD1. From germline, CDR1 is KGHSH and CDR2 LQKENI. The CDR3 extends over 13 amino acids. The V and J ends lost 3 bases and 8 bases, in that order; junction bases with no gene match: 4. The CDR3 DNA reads TGTGCCAGCTCACCCGGGACAGGGTGGGAAGCTTTCTTT. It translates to CASSPGTGWEAFF.

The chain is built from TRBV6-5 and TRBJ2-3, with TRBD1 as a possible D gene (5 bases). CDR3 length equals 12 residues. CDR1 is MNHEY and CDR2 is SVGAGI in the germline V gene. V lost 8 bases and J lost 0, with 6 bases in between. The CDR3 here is CASQGSTDTQYF. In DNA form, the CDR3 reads TGTGCCAGCCAGGGTAGCACAGATACGCAGTATTTT.

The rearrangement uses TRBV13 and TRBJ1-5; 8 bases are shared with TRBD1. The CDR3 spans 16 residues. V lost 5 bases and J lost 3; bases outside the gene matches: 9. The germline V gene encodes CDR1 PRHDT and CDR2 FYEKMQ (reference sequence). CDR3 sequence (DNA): TGTGCCAGCAGCACCAGGGGGCCGTTGAACAATCAGCCCCAGCATTTT. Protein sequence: CASSTRGPLNNQPQHF. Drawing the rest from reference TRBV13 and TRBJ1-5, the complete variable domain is AAGVIQSPRHLIKEKRETATLKCYPIPRHDTVYWYQQGPGQDPQFLISFYEKMQSDKGSIPDRFSAQQFSDYHSELNMSSLELGDSALYFCASSTRGPLNNQPQHFGDGTRLSIL.

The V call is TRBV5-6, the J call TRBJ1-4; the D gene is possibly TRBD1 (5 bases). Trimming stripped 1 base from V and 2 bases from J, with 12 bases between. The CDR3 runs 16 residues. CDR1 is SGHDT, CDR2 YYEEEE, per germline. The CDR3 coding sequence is TGTGCCAGCAGCTTGAGGTCAGGGAATACTAATGAAAAACTGTTTTTT. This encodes CASSLRSGNTNEKLFF. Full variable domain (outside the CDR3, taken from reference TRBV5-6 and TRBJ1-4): DAGVTQSPTHLIKTRGQQVTLRCSPKSGHDTVSWYQQALGQGPQFIFQYYEEEERQRGNFPDRFSGHQFPNYSSELNVNALLLGDSALYLCASSLRSGNTNEKLFFGSGTQLSVL.

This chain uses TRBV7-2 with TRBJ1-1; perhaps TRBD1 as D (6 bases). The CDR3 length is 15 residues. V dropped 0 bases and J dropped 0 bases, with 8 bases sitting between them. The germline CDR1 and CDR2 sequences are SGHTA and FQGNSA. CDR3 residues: CASSLADRLNTEAFF. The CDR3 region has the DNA TGTGCCAGCAGCTTAGCTGACAGGTTGAACACTGAAGCTTTCTTT.

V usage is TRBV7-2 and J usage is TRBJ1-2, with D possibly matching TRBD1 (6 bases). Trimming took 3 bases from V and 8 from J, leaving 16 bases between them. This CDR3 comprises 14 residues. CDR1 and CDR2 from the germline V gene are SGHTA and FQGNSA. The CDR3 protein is CASSFSTGSGGYTF. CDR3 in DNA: TGTGCCAGCAGCTTCAGCACAGGGTCTGGCGGCTACACCTTC.

CDR3 region: CATRAREGLIYSYEQYV. In nucleotides, the CDR3 is TGTGCCACCCGCGCGCGGGAGGGCTTAATATACTCCTACGAGCAGTACGTC. The chain couples TRBV14 to TRBJ2-7; TRBD2 matches 9 bases. The CDR3 sequence is 17 residues long. Germline trimming cut 10 bases from V and 0 bases from J; bases unmatched to any gene: 16. Germline CDR1 reads SGHDN; CDR2 reads FVKESK.

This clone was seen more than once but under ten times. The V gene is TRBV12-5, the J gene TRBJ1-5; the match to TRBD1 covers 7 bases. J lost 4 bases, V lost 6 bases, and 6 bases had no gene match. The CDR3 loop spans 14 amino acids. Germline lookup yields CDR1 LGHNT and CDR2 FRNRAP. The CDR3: CASGSGQPNQPQHF. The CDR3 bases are TGTGCTAGTGGGTCGGGACAGCCTAATCAGCCCCAGCATTTT.

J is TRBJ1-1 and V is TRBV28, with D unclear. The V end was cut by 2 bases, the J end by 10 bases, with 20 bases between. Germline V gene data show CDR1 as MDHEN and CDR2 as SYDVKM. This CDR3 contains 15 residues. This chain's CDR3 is CASSLKVARTRGAFF. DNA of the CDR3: TGTGCCAGCAGTTTAAAGGTAGCCCGCACCCGTGGAGCTTTCTTT.

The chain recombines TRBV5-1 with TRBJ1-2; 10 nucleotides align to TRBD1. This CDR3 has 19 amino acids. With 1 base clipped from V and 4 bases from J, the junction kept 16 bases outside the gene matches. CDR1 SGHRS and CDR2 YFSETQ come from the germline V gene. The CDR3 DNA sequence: TGCGCCAGCAGCTTGAGTCCCGGGACAGGGGTCGTCTCGGTCTATGGCTACACCTTC. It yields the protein CASSLSPGTGVVSVYGYTF. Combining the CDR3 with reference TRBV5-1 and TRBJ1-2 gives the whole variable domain KAGVTQTPRYLIKTRGQQVTLSCSPISGHRSVSWYQQTPGQGLQFLFEYFSETQRNKGNFPGRFSGRQFSNSRSEMNVSTLELGDSALYLCASSLSPGTGVVSVYGYTFGSGTRLTVV.